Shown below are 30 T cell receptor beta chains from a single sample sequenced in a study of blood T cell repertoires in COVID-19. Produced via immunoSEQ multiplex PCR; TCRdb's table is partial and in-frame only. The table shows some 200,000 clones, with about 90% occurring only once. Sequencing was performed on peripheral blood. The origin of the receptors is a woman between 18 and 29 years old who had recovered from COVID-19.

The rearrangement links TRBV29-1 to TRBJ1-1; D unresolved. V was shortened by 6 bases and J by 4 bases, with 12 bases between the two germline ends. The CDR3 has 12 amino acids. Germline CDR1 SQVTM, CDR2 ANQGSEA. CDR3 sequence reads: CSVGDGITEAFF. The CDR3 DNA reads TGCAGCGTAGGAGACGGAATCACTGAAGCTTTCTTT.

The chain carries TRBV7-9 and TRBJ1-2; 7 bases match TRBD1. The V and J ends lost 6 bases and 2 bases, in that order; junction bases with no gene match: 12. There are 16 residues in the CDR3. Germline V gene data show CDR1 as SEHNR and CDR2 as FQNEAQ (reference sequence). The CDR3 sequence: CASRRPTGTENYGYTF. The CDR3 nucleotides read TGTGCCAGCAGGCGCCCAACCGGGACAGAGAACTATGGCTACACCTTC. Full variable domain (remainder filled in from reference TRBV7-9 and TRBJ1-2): DTGVSQNPRHKITKRGQNVTFRCDPISEHNRLYWYRQTLGQGPEFLTYFQNEAQLEKSRLLSDRFSAERPKGSFSTLEIQRTEQGDSAMYLCASRRPTGTENYGYTFGSGTRLTVV.

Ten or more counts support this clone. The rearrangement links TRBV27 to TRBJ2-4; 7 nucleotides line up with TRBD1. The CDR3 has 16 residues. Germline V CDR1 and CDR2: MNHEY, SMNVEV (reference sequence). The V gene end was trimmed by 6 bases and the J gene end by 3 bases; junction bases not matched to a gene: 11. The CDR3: CASSLIDRDDKNIQYF. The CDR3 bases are TGTGCCAGCAGCCTCATCGACAGGGATGACAAAAACATTCAGTACTTC.

The CDR3 sequence: CASSQETGLATPTGELFF. The CDR3 DNA reads TGCGCCAGCAGCCAAGAAACAGGACTAGCGACTCCCACCGGGGAGCTGTTTTTT. The chain is built from TRBV4-3 and TRBJ2-2; TRBD2 aligns across 9 bases. The CDR3 covers 18 residues. Trimming cost V 0 bases and J 4 bases; bases outside gene matches: 9. Germline CDR1 is LGHNA and CDR2 is YSLEER.

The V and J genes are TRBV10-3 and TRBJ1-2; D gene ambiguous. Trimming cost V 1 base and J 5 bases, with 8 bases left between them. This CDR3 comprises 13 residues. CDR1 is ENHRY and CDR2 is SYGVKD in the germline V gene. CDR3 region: CAISEFRHYGYTF. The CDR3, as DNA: TGTGCCATCAGTGAGTTCCGACATTATGGCTACACCTTC.

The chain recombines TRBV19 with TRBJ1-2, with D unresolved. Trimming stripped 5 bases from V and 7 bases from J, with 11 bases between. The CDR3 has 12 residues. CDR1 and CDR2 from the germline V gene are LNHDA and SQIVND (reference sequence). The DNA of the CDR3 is TGTGCCAGTAGTGTCCAGGAGGGTGGCTACACCTTC. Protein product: CASSVQEGGYTF.

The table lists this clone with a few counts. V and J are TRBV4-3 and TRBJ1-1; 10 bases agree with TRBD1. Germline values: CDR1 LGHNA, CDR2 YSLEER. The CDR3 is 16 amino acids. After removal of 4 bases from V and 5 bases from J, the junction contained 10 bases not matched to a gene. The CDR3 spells CASSPKTGGAWTEAFF. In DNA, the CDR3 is TGCGCCAGCAGCCCTAAGACAGGGGGCGCTTGGACTGAAGCTTTCTTT.

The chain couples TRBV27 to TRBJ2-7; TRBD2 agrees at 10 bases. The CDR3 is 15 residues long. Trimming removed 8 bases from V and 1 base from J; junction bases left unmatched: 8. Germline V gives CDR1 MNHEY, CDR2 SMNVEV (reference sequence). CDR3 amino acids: CASLHFSGGSYEQYF. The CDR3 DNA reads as TGTGCCAGCCTACACTTTAGCGGGGGGTCCTACGAGCAGTACTTC.

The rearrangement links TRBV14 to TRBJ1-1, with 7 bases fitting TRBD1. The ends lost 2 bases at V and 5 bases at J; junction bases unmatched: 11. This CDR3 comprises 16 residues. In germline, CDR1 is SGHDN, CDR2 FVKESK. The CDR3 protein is CASSQPPTGAGTEAFF. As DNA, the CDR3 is TGTGCCAGCAGCCAACCTCCCACAGGGGCGGGTACTGAAGCTTTCTTT.

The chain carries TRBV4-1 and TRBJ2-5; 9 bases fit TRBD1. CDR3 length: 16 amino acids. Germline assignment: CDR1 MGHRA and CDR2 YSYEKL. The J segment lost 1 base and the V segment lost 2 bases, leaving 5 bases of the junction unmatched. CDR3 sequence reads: CASSQILGQGQETQYF. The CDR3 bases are TGCGCCAGCAGCCAAATCCTGGGACAGGGCCAAGAGACCCAGTACTTC.

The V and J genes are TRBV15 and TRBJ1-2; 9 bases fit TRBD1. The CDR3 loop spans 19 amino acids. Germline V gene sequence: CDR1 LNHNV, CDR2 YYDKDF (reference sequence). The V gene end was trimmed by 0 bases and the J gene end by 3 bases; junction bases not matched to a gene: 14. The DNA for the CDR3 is TGTGCCACCAGCAGAGATGTAATGGGAGAAACAGGGGGCGACTATGGCTACACCTTC. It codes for CATSRDVMGETGGDYGYTF.

The chain's CDR3 is CASSPLAGGHNEQFF. Here the CDR3 DNA reads TGTGCCAGCAGTCCCCTAGCGGGAGGCCACAATGAGCAGTTCTTC. The chain links TRBV6-5 to TRBJ2-1, with TRBD2 identical over 11 bases. CDR1 MNHEY and CDR2 SVGAGI come from the germline V gene. This CDR3 has 15 residues. Trimming at V came to 5 bases and at J to 5 bases, leaving 5 bases not matched to a gene.

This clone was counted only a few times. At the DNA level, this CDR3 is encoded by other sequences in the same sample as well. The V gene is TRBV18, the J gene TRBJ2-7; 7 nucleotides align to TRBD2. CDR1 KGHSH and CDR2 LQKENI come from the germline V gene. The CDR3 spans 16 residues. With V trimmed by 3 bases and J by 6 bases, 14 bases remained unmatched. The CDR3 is CASSPGLREFGSEQYF. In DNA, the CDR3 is TGTGCCAGCTCACCGGGACTGCGGGAGTTCGGATCCGAGCAGTACTTC.

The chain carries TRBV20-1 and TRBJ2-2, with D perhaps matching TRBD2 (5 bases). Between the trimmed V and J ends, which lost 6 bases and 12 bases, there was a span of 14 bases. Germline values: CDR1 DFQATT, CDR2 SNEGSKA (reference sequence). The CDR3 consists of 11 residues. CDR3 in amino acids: CSAPLRGKLFF. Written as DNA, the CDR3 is TGCAGTGCCCCCCTACGAGGGAAGCTGTTTTTT.

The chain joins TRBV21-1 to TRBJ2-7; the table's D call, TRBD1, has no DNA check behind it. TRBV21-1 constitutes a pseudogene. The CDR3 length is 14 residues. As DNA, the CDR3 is TGTGCCAGTTCCACTGACAGGGATACCTACGAGCAGTACTTC. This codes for CASSTDRDTYEQYF.

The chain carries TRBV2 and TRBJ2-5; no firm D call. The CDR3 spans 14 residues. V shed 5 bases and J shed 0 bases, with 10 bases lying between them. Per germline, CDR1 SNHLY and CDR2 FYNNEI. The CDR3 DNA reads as TGTGCCAGCAGTTCCGCCGAGTACCAAGAGACCCAGTACTTC. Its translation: CASSSAEYQETQYF.

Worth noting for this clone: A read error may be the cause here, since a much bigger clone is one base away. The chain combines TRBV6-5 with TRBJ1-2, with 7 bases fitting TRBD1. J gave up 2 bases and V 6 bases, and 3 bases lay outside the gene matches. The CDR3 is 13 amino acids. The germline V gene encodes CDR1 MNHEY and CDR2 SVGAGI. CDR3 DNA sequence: TGTGCCAGCAGCCGGGACAGAAACTATGGCTACACCTTC. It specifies CASSRDRNYGYTF.

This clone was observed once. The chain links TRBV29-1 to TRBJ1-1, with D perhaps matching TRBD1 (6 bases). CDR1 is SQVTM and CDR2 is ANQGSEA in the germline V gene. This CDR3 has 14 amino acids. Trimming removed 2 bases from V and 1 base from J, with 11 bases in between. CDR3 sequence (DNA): TGCAGCGTTGAAAGGCCGACAGGGAACACTGAAGCTTTCTTT. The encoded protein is CSVERPTGNTEAFF.

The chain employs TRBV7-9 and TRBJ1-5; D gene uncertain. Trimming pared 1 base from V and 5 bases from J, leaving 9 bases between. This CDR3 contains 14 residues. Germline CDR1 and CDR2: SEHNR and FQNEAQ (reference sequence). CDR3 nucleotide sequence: TGTGCCAGCAGCTTAGGCGCGGAACATCAGCCCCAGCATTTT. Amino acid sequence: CASSLGAEHQPQHF.

The CDR3 DNA reads TGTGCCAGCAGGCCGGGACAGGGGGCTAACTATGGCTACACCTTC. It translates to CASRPGQGANYGYTF. V is TRBV2 and J is TRBJ1-2; TRBD1 matches at 11 bases. The V gene end was trimmed by 6 bases and the J gene end by 0 bases; junction bases not matched to a gene: 3. The CDR3 has 15 residues. Germline CDR1 and CDR2: SNHLY and FYNNEI.

The CDR3 DNA reads TGTGCCAGCTCACCTCTATTGAGCTCCTACAATGAGCAGTTCTTC. Encoded protein: CASSPLLSSYNEQFF. The chain has TRBV18 and TRBJ2-1; D is unclear. From germline, CDR1 is KGHSH and CDR2 LQKENI. The length of the CDR3 is 15 residues. V was trimmed by 3 bases and J by 0 bases, leaving 9 bases between them.

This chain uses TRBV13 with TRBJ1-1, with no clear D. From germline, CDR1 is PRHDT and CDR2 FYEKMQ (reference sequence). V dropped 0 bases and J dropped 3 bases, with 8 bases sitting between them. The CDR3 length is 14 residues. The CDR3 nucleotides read TGTGCCAGCAGCTTAGGCGGGGAACACACTGAAGCTTTCTTT. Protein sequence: CASSLGGEHTEAFF.

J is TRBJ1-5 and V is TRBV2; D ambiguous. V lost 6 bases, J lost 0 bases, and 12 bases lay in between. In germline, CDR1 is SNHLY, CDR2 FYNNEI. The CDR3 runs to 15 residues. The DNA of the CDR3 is TGTGCCAGCAGCCGAAGCTCCGGTAGCAATCAGCCCCAGCATTTT. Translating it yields CASSRSSGSNQPQHF.

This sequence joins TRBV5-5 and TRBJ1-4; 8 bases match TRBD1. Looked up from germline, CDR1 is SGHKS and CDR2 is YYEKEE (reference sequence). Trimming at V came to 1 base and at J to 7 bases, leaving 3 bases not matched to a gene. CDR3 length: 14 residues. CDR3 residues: CASSLWTGLEKLFF. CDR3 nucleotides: TGTGCCAGCAGCTTGTGGACAGGGCTTGAAAAACTGTTTTTT.

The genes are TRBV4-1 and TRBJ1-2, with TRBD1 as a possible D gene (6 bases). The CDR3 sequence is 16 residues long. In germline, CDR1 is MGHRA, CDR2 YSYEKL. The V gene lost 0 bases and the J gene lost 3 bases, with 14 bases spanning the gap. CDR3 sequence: CASSQDVRTDYYGYTF. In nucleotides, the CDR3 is TGCGCCAGCAGCCAAGATGTTCGGACAGATTACTATGGCTACACCTTC.

The CDR3, as DNA: TGTGCCAGCAGTTATGAGGTGGCAGCTGAAGCTTTCTTT. It specifies CASSYEVAAEAFF. The chain uses TRBV6-6 and TRBJ1-1; D unresolved. The CDR3 covers 13 residues. V dropped 3 bases and J dropped 6 bases, with 11 bases sitting between them. Per germline, CDR1 MNHNY and CDR2 SVGAGI (reference sequence).

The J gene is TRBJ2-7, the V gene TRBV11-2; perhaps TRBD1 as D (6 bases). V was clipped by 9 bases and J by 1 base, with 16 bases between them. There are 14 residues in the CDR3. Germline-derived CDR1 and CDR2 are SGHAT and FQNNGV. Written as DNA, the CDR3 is TGTGCCAGTTCCCCACAGGGTTATTCCTACGAGCAGTACTTC. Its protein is CASSPQGYSYEQYF. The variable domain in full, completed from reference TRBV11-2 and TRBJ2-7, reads EAGVAQSPRYKIIEKRQSVAFWCNPISGHATLYWYQQILGQGPKLLIQFQNNGVVDDSQLPKDRFSAERLKGVDSTLKIQPAKLEDSAVYLCASSPQGYSYEQYFGPGTRLTVT.

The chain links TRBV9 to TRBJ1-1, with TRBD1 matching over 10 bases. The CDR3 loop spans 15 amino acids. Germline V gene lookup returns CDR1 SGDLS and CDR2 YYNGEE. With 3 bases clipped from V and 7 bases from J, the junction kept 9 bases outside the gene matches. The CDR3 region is CASSANSGTGVEAFF. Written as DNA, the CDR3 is TGTGCCAGCAGCGCGAATTCCGGGACAGGGGTTGAAGCTTTCTTT.

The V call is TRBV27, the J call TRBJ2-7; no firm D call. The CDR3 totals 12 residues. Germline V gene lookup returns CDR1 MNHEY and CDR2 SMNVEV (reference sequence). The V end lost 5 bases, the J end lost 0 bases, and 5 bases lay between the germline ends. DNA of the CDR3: TGTGCCAGCAGTCTCCCCTCCTACGAGCAGTACTTC. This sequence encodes CASSLPSYEQYF.

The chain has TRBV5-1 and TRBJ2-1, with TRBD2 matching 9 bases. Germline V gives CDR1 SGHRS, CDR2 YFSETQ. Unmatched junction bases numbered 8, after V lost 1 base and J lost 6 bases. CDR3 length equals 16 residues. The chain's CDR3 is CASSLIVAGVGNEQFF. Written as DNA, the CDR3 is TGCGCCAGCAGCTTGATCGTAGCGGGAGTGGGCAATGAGCAGTTCTTC.